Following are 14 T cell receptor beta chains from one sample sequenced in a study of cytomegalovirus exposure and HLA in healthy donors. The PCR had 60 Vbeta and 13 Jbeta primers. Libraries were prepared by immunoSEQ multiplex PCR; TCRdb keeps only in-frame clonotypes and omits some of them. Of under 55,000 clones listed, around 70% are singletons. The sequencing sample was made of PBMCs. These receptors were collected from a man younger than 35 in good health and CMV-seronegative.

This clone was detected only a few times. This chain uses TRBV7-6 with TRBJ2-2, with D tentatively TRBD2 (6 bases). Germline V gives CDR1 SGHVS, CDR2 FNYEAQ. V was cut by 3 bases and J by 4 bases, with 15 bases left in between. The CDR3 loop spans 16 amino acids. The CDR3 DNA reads TGTGCCAGCAGCTTCCTAGGACTAAGTGGCACCGGGGAGCTGTTTTTT. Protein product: CASSFLGLSGTGELFF.

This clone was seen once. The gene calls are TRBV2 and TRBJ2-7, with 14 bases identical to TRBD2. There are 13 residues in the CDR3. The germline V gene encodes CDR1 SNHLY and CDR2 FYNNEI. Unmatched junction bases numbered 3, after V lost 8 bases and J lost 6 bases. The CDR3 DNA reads TGTGCCAGCGGAGGACTAGCGGGAGGCGAGCAGTACTTC. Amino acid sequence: CASGGLAGGEQYF.

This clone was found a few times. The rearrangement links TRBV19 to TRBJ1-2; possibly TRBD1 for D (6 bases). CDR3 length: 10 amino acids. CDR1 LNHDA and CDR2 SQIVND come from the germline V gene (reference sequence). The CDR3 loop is CAGTQPVYTF. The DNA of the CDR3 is TGTGCTGGGACACAGCCTGTGTACACCTTC.

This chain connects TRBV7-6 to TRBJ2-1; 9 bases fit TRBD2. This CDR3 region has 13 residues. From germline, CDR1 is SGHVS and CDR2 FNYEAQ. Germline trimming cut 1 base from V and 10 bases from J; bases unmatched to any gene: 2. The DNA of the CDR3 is TGTGCCAGCAGCTTAGGACTAGCGGACGAGCAGTTCTTC. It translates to CASSLGLADEQFF.

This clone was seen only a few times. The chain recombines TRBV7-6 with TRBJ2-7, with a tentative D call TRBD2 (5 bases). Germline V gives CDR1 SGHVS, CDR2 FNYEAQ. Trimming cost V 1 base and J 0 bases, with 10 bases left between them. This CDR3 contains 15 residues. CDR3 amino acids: CASSLGSGTSYEQYF. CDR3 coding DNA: TGTGCCAGCAGCTTAGGAAGCGGCACCTCCTACGAGCAGTACTTC.

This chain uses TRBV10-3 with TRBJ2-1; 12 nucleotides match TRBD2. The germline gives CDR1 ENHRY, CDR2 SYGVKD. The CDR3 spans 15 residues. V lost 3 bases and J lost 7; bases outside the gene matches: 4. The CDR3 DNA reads TGTGCCATCAGTGACACTAGCGGGAGGCTAAATGAGCAGTTCTTC. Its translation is CAISDTSGRLNEQFF.

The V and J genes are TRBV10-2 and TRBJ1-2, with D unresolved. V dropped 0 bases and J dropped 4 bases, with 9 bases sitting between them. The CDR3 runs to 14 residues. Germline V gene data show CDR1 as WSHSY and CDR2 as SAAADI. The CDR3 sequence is CASSESKRGYGYTF. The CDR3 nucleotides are TGCGCCAGCAGTGAGTCGAAACGGGGCTATGGCTACACCTTC.

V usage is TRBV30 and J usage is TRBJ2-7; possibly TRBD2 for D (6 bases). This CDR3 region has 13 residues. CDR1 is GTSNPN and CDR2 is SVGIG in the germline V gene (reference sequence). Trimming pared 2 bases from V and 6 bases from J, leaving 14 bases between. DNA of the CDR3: TGTGCCTGGAGTAACGGGGGACGGGGCGAGCAGTACTTC. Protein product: CAWSNGGRGEQYF.

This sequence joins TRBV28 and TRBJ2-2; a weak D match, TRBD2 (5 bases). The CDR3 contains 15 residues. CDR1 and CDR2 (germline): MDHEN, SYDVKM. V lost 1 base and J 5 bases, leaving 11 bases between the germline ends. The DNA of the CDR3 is TGTGCCAGCAGTTTATCTTTCAGAGGGACCGGGGAGCTGTTTTTT. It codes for CASSLSFRGTGELFF.

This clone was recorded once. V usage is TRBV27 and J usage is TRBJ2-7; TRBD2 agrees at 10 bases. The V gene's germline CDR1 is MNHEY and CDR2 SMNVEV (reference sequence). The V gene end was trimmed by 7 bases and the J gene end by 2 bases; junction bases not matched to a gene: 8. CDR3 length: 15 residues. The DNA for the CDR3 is TGTGCCAGCACCAGAACTAGCGGGGCAACCTACGAGCAGTACTTC. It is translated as CASTRTSGATYEQYF.

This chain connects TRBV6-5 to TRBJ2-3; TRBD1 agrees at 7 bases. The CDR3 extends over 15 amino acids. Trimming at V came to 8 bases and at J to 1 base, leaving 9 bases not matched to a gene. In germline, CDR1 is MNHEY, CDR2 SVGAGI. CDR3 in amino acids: CASSQTGLGTDTQYF. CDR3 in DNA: TGTGCCAGCTCGCAGACAGGGCTGGGCACAGATACGCAGTATTTT.

This CDR3 reads CASSLTGASYEQYF. The CDR3 bases are TGCGCCAGCAGCTTGACAGGGGCTTCCTACGAGCAGTACTTC. The chain couples TRBV5-1 to TRBJ2-7; 7 nucleotides line up with TRBD1. V was pared by 1 base and J by 1 base, with 2 bases of the junction left unmatched. CDR3 length: 14 amino acids. Germline CDR1 reads SGHRS; CDR2 reads YFSETQ.

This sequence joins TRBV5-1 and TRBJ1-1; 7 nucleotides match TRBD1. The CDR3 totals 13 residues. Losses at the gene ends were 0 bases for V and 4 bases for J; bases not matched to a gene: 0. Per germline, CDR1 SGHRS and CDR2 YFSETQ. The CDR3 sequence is CASSLGTGTEAFF. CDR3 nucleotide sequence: TGCGCCAGCAGCTTGGGGACAGGCACTGAAGCTTTCTTT.

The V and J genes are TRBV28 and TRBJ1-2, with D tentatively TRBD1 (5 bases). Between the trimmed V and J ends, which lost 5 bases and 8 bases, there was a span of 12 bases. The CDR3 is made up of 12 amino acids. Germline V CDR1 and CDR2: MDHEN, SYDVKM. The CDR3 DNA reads TGTGCCAGCAGTGGGGGGTCCGCGGGCTACACCTTC. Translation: CASSGGSAGYTF.